A single sample gave rise to the 17 T cell receptor beta chains below, sequenced in a study of vaccination effects on CD4 cells after COVID-19. This table comes from immunoSEQ multiplex PCR, and its TCRdb copy is limited to in-frame clones, with some not included. There are under 80,000 clones in the sample; 60% to 75% occur only once, and 5% lies in the top ten. No cognate antigen is known for these TCRs. Under the ViraFEST assay, PBMC were stimulated with viral peptide pools so that antigen-specific CD4+ T cells expanded. Sequencing was performed afterwards. Culture lasted 10 days before CD4+ T cell isolation. Sometime from March through December 2020, the person acquired a SARS-CoV-2 infection that PCR confirmed. Sample: CD4+ T cells from PBMCs cultured with HIV peptides, taken before COVID-19 vaccination. Regarding subset: HIV-1 Nef peptide pool negative control/reference culture. The receptor set was obtained from a human donor who had a prior SARS-CoV-2 infection.

This clone was seen a handful of times. This chain connects TRBV4-2 to TRBJ1-5; D remains unclear. CDR1 is LGHNA, CDR2 YNFKEQ, per germline. Trimming shortened V by 0 bases and J by 2 bases, and 8 bases separated the two germline ends. This CDR3 is built from 15 residues. The CDR3 sequence is CASSQDRRRNQPQHF. As DNA, the CDR3 is TGTGCCAGCAGCCAAGATCGGCGTCGCAATCAGCCCCAGCATTTT.

This rearrangement joins TRBV7-8 to TRBJ2-5; D ambiguous. The CDR3 is made up of 13 amino acids. With 5 bases removed from V and 8 bases from J, the gap between germline ends came to 15 bases. The germline CDR1 and CDR2 sequences are SGHVS and FQNEAQ. The CDR3 loop reads CASSLFTRTTQYF. For the CDR3, the DNA is TGTGCCAGCAGCCTTTTCACCCGAACAACCCAGTACTTC.

V usage is TRBV5-1 and J usage is TRBJ2-3; D is perhaps TRBD2 (6 bases). The V end was cut by 0 bases, the J end by 5 bases, with 10 bases between. CDR3 length: 14 amino acids. Germline-derived CDR1 and CDR2 are SGHRS and YFSETQ. CDR3 sequence (DNA): TGCGCCAGCAGCTTGGATCTAGCGAAAGATACGCAGTATTTT. Amino acids: CASSLDLAKDTQYF. Supplemented by reference TRBV5-1 and TRBJ2-3, the full variable domain reads KAGVTQTPRYLIKTRGQQVTLSCSPISGHRSVSWYQQTPGQGLQFLFEYFSETQRNKGNFPGRFSGRQFSNSRSEMNVSTLELGDSALYLCASSLDLAKDTQYFGPGTRLTVL.

This clone has just a few counts. The rearrangement uses TRBV30 and TRBJ1-6; a possible D gene is TRBD1 (6 bases). Per the germline V gene, CDR1 is GTSNPN and CDR2 is SVGIG (reference sequence). This CDR3 is built from 13 residues. Trimming took off 0 bases at V and 10 bases at J, with 10 bases between the two ends. In DNA, the CDR3 is TGTGCCTGGAGTGTACAGGGAAACTCACCCCTCCACTTT. This sequence encodes CAWSVQGNSPLHF.

The chain joins TRBV12-5 to TRBJ1-3; 10 bases fit TRBD1. The ends lost 3 bases at V and 3 bases at J; junction bases unmatched: 2. The germline CDR1 and CDR2 sequences are LGHNT and FRNRAP. The CDR3 is 15 residues long. The CDR3 here is CASGFDRGLGNTIYF. CDR3 sequence (DNA): TGTGCTAGTGGTTTCGACAGGGGGCTTGGAAACACCATATATTTT.

The chain combines TRBV10-3 with TRBJ1-6, with 7 bases lining up with TRBD1. This CDR3 contains 13 residues. The V and J ends lost 10 bases and 9 bases, in that order; junction bases with no gene match: 9. Germline-derived CDR1 and CDR2 are ENHRY and SYGVKD. CDR3 bases: TGTGCCACCGGGACAGAAGGAGTTTCACCCCTCCACTTT. Translated, it gives CATGTEGVSPLHF.

V usage is TRBV7-6 and J usage is TRBJ2-3; D may be TRBD1 (6 bases). Germline loops: CDR1 SGHVS, CDR2 FNYEAQ. The V end lost 1 base, the J end lost 4 bases, and 12 bases lay between the germline ends. The CDR3 contains 15 residues. CDR3 sequence (DNA): TGTGCCAGCAGCTTAGTTGCAGGGGACGCAGATACGCAGTATTTT. The encoded protein is CASSLVAGDADTQYF.

The gene calls are TRBV28 and TRBJ2-1; D is uncertain. The CDR3 totals 13 residues. V lost 3 bases and J lost 2, with 5 bases in between. CDR1 is MDHEN and CDR2 is SYDVKM in the germline V gene. The CDR3 nucleotides are TGTGCCAGCAGTTTGGACGCCTACAATGAGCAGTTCTTC. Translated: CASSLDAYNEQFF.

This chain uses TRBV7-2 with TRBJ2-7; 8 nucleotides match TRBD1. Germline loops: CDR1 SGHTA, CDR2 FQGNSA. This CDR3 has 14 residues. Trimming took 1 base from V and 4 from J; bases not matched to a gene: 3. The CDR3 coding sequence is TGTGCCAGCAGCTTAGGGACAGGGTATTACGAGCAGTACTTC. Translation: CASSLGTGYYEQYF.

This clone was detected only a few times. V gene TRBV5-8 combines with J gene TRBJ2-5; D remains unclear. V gave up 6 bases and J gave up 1 base, with 7 bases separating them. Germline-derived CDR1 and CDR2 are SGHTS and YDEGEE. The CDR3 contains 12 residues. Here the CDR3 reads CASTESQETQYF. The DNA of the CDR3 is TGTGCCAGCACGGAATCCCAAGAGACCCAGTACTTC. Full variable domain (rest looked up from reference TRBV5-8 and TRBJ2-5): EAGVTQSPTHLIKTRGQQATLRCSPISGHTSVYWYQQALGLGLQFLLWYDEGEERNRGNFPPRFSGRQFPNYSSELNVNALELEDSALYLCASTESQETQYFGPGTRLLVL.

The chain couples TRBV5-1 to TRBJ1-1, with 10 bases aligning to TRBD1. The CDR3 runs 14 residues. J lost 7 bases, V lost 1 base, and 4 bases had no gene match. Germline V gives CDR1 SGHRS, CDR2 YFSETQ. CDR3 sequence (DNA): TGCGCCAGCAGCTTGACGACAGGGGGCCTTGAAGCTTTCTTT. Its translation: CASSLTTGGLEAFF.

The gene calls are TRBV5-1 and TRBJ1-2; D call uncertain. The CDR3 covers 14 residues. The germline V and J ends were trimmed by 0 bases and 2 bases, with 8 bases remaining between them. Germline CDR1 reads SGHRS; CDR2 reads YFSETQ. The DNA for the CDR3 is TGCGCCAGCAGCTTGGTTGCAGGAAACTATGGCTACACCTTC. Amino acid sequence: CASSLVAGNYGYTF.

This chain uses TRBV5-8 with TRBJ2-5; TRBD1 is a possible D gene (6 bases). CDR3 length: 14 amino acids. Looked up from germline, CDR1 is SGHTS and CDR2 is YDEGEE. Trimming left V 3 bases short and J 1 base short, with 10 bases between. The CDR3 region has the DNA TGTGCCAGCAGCTCAGGGGTACTCCAAGAGACCCAGTACTTC. Residues: CASSSGVLQETQYF.

A note on this clone: The sample has other DNA sequences that encode this CDR3 too. This chain links TRBV2 with TRBJ2-7; D is unclear. Trimming shortened V by 3 bases and J by 3 bases, and 3 bases separated the two germline ends. The CDR3 loop spans 11 amino acids. Germline lookup yields CDR1 SNHLY and CDR2 FYNNEI. CDR3 in DNA: TGTGCCAGCAGTGACTACTACGAGCAGTACTTC. It codes for CASSDYYEQYF.

This clone was recorded a few times. V usage is TRBV5-1 and J usage is TRBJ2-1; a possible D gene is TRBD2 (6 bases). CDR3 length: 14 residues. V was cut by 1 base and J by 9 bases, with 14 bases left in between. CDR1 is SGHRS, CDR2 YFSETQ, per germline. The CDR3 region has the DNA TGCGCCAGCAGCTTGTTTTCCGGGAGTGGTGAGCAGTTCTTC. Its translation is CASSLFSGSGEQFF.

This rearrangement joins TRBV2 to TRBJ1-2; D not certain. The CDR3 runs 13 residues. Per the germline V gene, CDR1 is SNHLY and CDR2 is FYNNEI. The V and J ends lost 3 bases and 7 bases respectively, with 12 bases between them. The CDR3 DNA is TGTGCCAGCAGTGAGGTCTCGGGGTCTGGCTACACCTTC. Its protein product is CASSEVSGSGYTF.

A few counts support this clone. V and J are TRBV18 and TRBJ2-1; D may be TRBD2 (5 bases). Trimming cost V 0 bases and J 1 base, with 22 bases left between them. Germline V gene data show CDR1 as KGHSH and CDR2 as LQKENI. This CDR3 contains 20 residues. CDR3 sequence reads: CASSPPLTNDYIRSYNEQFF. For the CDR3, the DNA is TGTGCCAGCTCACCACCCTTGACTAACGACTATATAAGGTCCTACAATGAGCAGTTCTTC.